This T cell receptor (beta chain) was documented in a study of OX40 agonist ivuxolimab in advanced cancers. Study information: Patients' therapy was ivuxolimab, an antibody that acts as an agonist of OX40 (CD134). Ivuxolimab was delivered to patients intravenously every 2 weeks at doses spanning 0.01 to 10 mg/kg. Broader study findings: Some patients without response likewise showed low normalized clonal expansion.

Note on this clone: The antigen remains undetermined.

Germline trimming cut 2 bases from V and 10 bases from J; bases unmatched to any gene: 5. Germline V CDR1 and CDR2: SGDLS, YYNGEE. CDR3 length: 12 amino acids. The investigators sampled blood at baseline, at cycle 4 day 1, and at cycle 7 day 1. Assay used: immunoSEQ multiplex PCR; TCRdb lists only in-frame clones, some missing. The table shows around 140,000 clones, with about 92% occurring only once. Sequenced here: CD4+ or CD8+ T cells sorted from blood, sampled in a trial of the OX40 agonist ivuxolimab. The receptor's source is an adult with an advanced solid tumor such as melanoma, head and neck, liver or kidney cancer. The chain is built from TRBV9 and TRBJ1-2, with 7 bases lining up with TRBD1. As DNA, the CDR3 is TGTGCCAGCAGCGTTGTTCAGGGGGACTACACCTTC. Amino acids: CASSVVQGDYTF.